The T cell receptor beta chain under discussion was sequenced for a study of blood T cell repertoires in COVID-19 (TCRdb year 2020). For the wider study: The collaborator samples originated in the United States, Italy and Spain and spanned the acute and convalescent phases of COVID-19. The prospective study material was composed of cDNA or gDNA derived from T cells, B-cell-depleted T cells, or PBMCs. Nearly every sample came with metadata listing a de-identified subject ID, COVID-19 status, age in years and sex. Samples were obtained from the ongoing ImmuneRACE study (first 160 participants) and from over 1,000 subjects provided by 6 global collaborators. HLA class I and class II types, where available, came from metadata supplied by the sample provider rather than from assay-based typing. The dataset comprised deeply sampled blood TCRbeta repertoires from subjects exposed to, actively infected with, or recovered from COVID-19. A freely available public database, intended as a resource for researchers studying the immune response to SARS-CoV-2, is where the repertoires were released. General conclusions and limits of the study: Clinical and demographic metadata were provided uncurated, with the amount varying by source and participant.

As regards this clone: Its antigen remains unidentified. Base qualities are missing; no much larger clone stands one base away.

Whole blood was collected in K2EDTA tubes by collaborating institutions according to the institutions' own protocols. For TCRbeta analysis, collaborator samples were shipped as frozen whole blood, as isolated PBMCs, or as DNA extracted from either sample type. The immunoSEQ Assay, a bias-controlled multiplex PCR, was used to amplify TCRbeta CDR3 regions from genomic DNA. Concerning the study's data processing: Within the assay, amplification of reference gene primers was used to estimate how many nucleated cells each sample contained. To quantify the absolute abundance of each unique TCRbeta CDR3 rearrangement, sequence reads were collapsed and filtered. For each sample, productive Simpson clonality was calculated by taking the square root of Simpson's diversity index across productive rearrangements. The source is immuneACCESS, and TCRdb retained only in-frame sequences with V and J called. Part of the clones is not carried over; for the studies checked, unresolved V genes explain less than half of this, and the remainder is unexplained. V, J and clone size reflect that table, while D and trimming were determined from the DNA. Counted in this sample were about 100,000 clones; 80% to 95% of them appeared once. Of the sample, roughly 5% falls within the top ten clones.

Inclusive of the bounding cysteine and phenylalanine, the CDR3 is 15 residues long. The sequence is cut down to CDR3 DNA, 45 bases in frame from base 1. The germline V gene sets CDR1 to SGHRS and CDR2 to YFSETQ. V is shortened by 2 bases, J by 0 bases, and the region joining them spans 9 bases. Sequencing input: peripheral blood. The chain links TRBV5-1 with TRBJ1-3; the D gene is possibly TRBD1, with 6 bases matching. The TCR comes from a man between 65 and 79 years old with acute or convalescent COVID-19. The DNA sequence is as follows: TGCGCCAGCAGCTTAAGGGGGAGCTCTGGAAACACCATATATTTT. Translated, this is CASSLRGSSGNTIYF.